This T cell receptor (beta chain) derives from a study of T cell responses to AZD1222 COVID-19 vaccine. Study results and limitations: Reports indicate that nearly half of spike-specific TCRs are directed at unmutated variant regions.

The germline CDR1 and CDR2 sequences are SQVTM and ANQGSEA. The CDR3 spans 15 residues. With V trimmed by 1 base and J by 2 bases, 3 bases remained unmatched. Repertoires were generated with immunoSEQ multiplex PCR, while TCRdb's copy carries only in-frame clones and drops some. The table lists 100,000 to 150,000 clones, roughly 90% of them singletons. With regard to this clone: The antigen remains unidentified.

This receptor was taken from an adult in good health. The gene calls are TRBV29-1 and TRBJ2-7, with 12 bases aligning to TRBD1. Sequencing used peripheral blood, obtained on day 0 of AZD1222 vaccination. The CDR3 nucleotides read TGCAGCGTTGAAGGGGGGACAGGGGGCACCTACGAGCAGTACTTC. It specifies CSVEGGTGGTYEQYF.